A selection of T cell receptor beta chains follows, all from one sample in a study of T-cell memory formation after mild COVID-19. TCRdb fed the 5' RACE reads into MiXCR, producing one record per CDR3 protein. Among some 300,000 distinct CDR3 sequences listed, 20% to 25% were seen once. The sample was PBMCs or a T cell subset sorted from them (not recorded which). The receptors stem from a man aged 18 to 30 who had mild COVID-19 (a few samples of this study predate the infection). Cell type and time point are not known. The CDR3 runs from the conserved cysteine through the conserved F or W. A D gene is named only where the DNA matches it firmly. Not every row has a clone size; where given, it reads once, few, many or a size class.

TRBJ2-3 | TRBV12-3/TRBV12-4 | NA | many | TGTGCCAGCAACCCGGGGCCAGCGGAGACAGATACGCAGTATTTT | CASNPGPAETDTQYF
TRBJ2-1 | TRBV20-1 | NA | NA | TGCAGTGCTAGAGCAGAAGGGCGCCGACGTGAGCAGTTCTTC | CSARAEGRRREQFF
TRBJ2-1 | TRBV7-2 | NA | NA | TGTGCCAGCAGCCCGACCTACTACAATGAGCAGTTCTTC | CASSPTYYNEQFF
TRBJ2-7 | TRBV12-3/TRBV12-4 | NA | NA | TGTGCCAGCAGCACTTCAGGTAGTTCCTACGAGCAGTACTTC | CASSTSGSSYEQYF
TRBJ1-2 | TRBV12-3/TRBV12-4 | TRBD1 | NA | TGTGCCATCAGTTACGACAGGGGAGGCTATGGCTACACCTTC | CAISYDRGGYGYTF
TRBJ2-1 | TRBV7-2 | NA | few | TGTGCCAGCAGCTTAGTCGGCGCCAGGCGGCTCCCTGAGCAGTTCTTC | CASSLVGARRLPEQFF
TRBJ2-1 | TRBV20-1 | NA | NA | TGCAGTGCTTCGAAATCCTACAATGAGCAGTTCTTC | CSASKSYNEQFF
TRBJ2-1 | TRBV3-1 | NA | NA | TGTGCCAGCAGCTCGGGGCCAGTCTACAATGAGCAGTTCTTC | CASSSGPVYNEQFF
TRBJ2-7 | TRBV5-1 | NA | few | TGCGCCAGCAGCTTGGTCTCCGACCTTTACGAGCAGTACTTC | CASSLVSDLYEQYF
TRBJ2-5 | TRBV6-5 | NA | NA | TGTGCCAGCAGTTACTCGTTGGGGGGGGCAGAGACCCAGTACTTC | CASSYSLGGAETQYF
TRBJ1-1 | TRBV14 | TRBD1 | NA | TGTGCCAGCAGCCAGGGAGGGACAGTTTACACTGAAGCTTTCTTT | CASSQGGTVYTEAFF
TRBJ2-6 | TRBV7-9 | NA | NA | TGTGCCAGCAGCTTAACACCGGGGGCTGGGGCCAACGTCCTGACTTTC | CASSLTPGAGANVLTF
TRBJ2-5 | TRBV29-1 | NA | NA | TGCAGCGTTGATGTGCAAGAGACCCAGTACTTC | CSVDVQETQYF
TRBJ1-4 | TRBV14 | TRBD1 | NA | TGTGCCAGCAGCCAAGAACAGCGGGACAGAGGCGAAAAACTGTTTTTT | CASSQEQRDRGEKLFF
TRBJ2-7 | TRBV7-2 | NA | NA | TGTGCCAGCAGCTTAGTGACTGACTCCTACGAGCAGTACTTC | CASSLVTDSYEQYF
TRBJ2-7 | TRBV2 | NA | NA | TGTGCCAGCACCGCCGCTACAGGGAAAATTCTCTACGAGCAGTACTTC | CASTAATGKILYEQYF
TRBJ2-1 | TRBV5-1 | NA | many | TGCGCCAGCAGCTCCGGGACACCCACTTACAATGAGCAGTTCTTC | CASSSGTPTYNEQFF
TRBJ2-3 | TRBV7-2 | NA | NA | TGTGCCAGCAGCTTAAGGGCGGGGGCCTTTAGCACAGATACGCAGTATTTT | CASSLRAGAFSTDTQYF
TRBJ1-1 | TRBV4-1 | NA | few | TGCGCCAGCAGCCAAGATCGAGCAGTGGAAGCTTTCTTT | CASSQDRAVEAFF
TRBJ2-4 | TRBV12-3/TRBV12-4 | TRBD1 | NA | TGTGCCAGCAGTACGGACAGGGAAAGGCAAAACATTCAGTACTTC | CASSTDRERQNIQYF
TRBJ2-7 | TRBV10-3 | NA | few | TGTGCCACCGCGGGACCAGGGATCAACTACGAGCAGTACTTC | CATAGPGINYEQYF
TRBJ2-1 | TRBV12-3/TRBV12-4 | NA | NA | TGTGCCAGCAGTTCCCAGGACTGGCAGTTCTTC | CASSSQDWQFF
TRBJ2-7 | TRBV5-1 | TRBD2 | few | TGCGCCAGCAGCTCCGGGACTAGCGGGGTGTACGAGCAGTACTTC | CASSSGTSGVYEQYF
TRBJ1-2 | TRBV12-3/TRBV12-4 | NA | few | TGTGCCAGCAGTTTGTCTGAAGAGGTCCTCCTTTATGGCTACACCTTC | CASSLSEEVLLYGYTF